Reported below is one T cell receptor beta chain. This clone was seen more than once but under ten times. This clone's antigen is unknown. Base qualities are not recorded, but no much larger clone differs from it by a single base. These data originate in a study of blood T cell repertoires in COVID-19 (dated by TCRdb to about 2020). Study-wide context: Collaborator samples came from the United States, Italy and Spain and covered acute and convalescent phases of COVID-19. The prospective study material was composed of cDNA or gDNA derived from T cells, B-cell-depleted T cells, or PBMCs. Deeply sampled blood TCRbeta repertoires from subjects exposed to, actively infected with, or recovered from COVID-19 were included in the dataset. The repertoires were released in a freely available public database meant as a resource for research on the immune response to SARS-CoV-2. The samples were drawn from the first 160 participants of the ongoing ImmuneRACE study and from 1,254 subjects provided by 6 global collaborators. Nearly every sample came with metadata listing a de-identified subject ID, COVID-19 status, age in years and sex. Where available, HLA class I and class II types were obtained from metadata supplied by the sample provider rather than from assay-based typing.

General conclusions and limits of the study: How much clinical and demographic metadata was included differed by source and by participant, and the metadata was provided uncurated.

Another Seattle source contributed samples from volunteer blood donors who had recovered from COVID-19. The collaborating institutions used their own protocols to collect whole blood in K2EDTA tubes. For TCRbeta analysis, collaborators shipped samples in one of three forms: frozen whole blood, isolated PBMCs, or DNA extracted from either of those sample types. The immunoSEQ Assay, a bias-controlled multiplex PCR, was used to amplify TCRbeta CDR3 regions from genomic DNA. The paper's data handling went like this. The number of nucleated cells in each sample was estimated from the amplification of reference gene primers within the assay. Sequence reads were collapsed and filtered to measure the absolute abundance of every unique TCRbeta CDR3 rearrangement. Productive Simpson clonality was computed per sample as the square root of Simpson's diversity index over productive rearrangements. TCRdb took this table from immuneACCESS and kept in-frame rearrangements with V and J called. Such tables lack part of the clones; where checked against another copy, unresolved V genes explain under half of the gap, and the rest is unexplained. V and J calls and clone size are given by that table; D and trimming were obtained from the DNA. The sample table holds about 270,000 clones, of which around nine tenths were seen once. The ten largest clones represent 1.5% to 2% of the sample.

The CDR3 numbers 15 residues from cysteine through phenylalanine. Kept here is only the CDR3 DNA, which spans 45 bases and is read in frame from base 1. As encoded in the germline V gene, CDR1 is KGHSH while CDR2 is LQKENI. V is trimmed back by 8 bases and J by 2 bases, and the junction contains 10 bases that no gene match accounts for. The chain is encoded by TRBV18 joined to TRBJ2-3; TRBD2 aligns with 7 central bases. The sequenced sample consisted of peripheral blood. This TCR derives from a woman in her fifties or sixties who had recovered from COVID-19. At the DNA level, the sequence is TGTGCCAGCACCCCTCCTAGCGGTATCACAGATACGCAGTATTTT. This yields the protein CASTPPSGITDTQYF.